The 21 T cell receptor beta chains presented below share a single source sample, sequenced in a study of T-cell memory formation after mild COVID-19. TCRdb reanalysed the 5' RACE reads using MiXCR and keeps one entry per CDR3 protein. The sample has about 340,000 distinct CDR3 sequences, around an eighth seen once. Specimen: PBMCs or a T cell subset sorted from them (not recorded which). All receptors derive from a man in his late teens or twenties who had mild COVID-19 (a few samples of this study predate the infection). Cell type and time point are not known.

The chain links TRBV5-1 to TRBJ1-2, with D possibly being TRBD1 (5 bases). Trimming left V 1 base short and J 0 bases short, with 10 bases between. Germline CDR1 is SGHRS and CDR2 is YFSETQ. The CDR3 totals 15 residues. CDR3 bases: TGCGCCAGCAGCTTGAGAGACAGAGCTAACTATGGCTACACCTTC. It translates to CASSLRDRANYGYTF.

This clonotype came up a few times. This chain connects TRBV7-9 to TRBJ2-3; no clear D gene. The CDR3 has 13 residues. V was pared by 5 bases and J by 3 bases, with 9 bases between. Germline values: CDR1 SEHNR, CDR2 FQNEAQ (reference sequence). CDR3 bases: TGTGCCAGCAGCCCCAAGACGACAGATACGCAGTATTTT. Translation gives CASSPKTTDTQYF.

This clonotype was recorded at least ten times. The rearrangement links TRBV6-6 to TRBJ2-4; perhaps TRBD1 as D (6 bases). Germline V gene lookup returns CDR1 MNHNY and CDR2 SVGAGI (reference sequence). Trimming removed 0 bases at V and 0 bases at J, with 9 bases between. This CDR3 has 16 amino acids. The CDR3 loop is CASSYSRGLAKNIQYF. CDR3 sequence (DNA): TGTGCCAGCAGTTACTCGAGGGGGTTAGCCAAAAACATTCAGTACTTC.

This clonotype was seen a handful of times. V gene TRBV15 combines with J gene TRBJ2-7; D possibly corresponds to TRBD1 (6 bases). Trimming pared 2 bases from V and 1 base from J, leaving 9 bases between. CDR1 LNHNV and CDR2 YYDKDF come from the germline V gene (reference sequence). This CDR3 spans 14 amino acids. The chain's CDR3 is CATSRQGKSYEQYF. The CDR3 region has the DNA TGTGCCACCAGCAGACAGGGGAAGTCCTACGAGCAGTACTTC.

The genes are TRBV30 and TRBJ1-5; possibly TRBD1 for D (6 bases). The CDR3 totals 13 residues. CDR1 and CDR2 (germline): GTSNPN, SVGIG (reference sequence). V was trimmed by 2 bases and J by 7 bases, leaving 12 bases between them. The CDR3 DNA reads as TGTGCCTGGAGTATACAGGGAGGCCAGCCCCAGCATTTT. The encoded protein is CAWSIQGGQPQHF.

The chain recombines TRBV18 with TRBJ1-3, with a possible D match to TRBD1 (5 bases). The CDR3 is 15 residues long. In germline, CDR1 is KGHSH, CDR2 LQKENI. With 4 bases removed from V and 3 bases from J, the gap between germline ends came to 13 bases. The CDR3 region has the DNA TGTGCCAGCTCACGAGGTGGGGACCTTGGAAACACCATATATTTT. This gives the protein CASSRGGDLGNTIYF. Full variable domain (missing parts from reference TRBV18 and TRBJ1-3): NAGVMQNPRHLVRRRGQEARLRCSPMKGHSHVYWYRQLPEEGLKFMVYLQKENIIDESGMPKERFSAEFPKEGPSILRIQQVVRGDSAAYFCASSRGGDLGNTIYFGEGSWLTVV.

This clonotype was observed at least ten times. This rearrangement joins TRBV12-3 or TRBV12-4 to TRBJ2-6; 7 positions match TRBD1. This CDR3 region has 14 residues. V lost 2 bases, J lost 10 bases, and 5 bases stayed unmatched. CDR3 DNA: TGTGCCAGCAGTTTAACCCGGACAGGAAACGTCCTGACTTTC. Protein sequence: CASSLTRTGNVLTF.

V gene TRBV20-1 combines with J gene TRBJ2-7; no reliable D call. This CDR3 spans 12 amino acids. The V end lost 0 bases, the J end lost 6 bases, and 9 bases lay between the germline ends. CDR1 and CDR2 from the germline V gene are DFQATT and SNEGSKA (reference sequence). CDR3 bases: TGCAGTGCTAGAGAGAGGAGAACCGAGCAGTACGTC. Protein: CSARERRTEQYV.

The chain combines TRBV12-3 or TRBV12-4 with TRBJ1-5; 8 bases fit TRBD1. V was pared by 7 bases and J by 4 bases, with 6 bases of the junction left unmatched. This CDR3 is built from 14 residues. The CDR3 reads CASTADRANQPQHF. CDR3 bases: TGTGCCAGCACCGCGGACAGGGCAAATCAGCCCCAGCATTTT.

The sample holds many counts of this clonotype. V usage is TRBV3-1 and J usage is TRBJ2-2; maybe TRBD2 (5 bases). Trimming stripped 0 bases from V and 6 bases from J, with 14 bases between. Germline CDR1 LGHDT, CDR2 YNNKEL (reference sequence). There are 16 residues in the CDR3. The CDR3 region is CASSQESSGYAGELFF. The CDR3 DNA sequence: TGTGCCAGCAGCCAAGAAAGTTCGGGGTATGCCGGGGAGCTGTTTTTT.

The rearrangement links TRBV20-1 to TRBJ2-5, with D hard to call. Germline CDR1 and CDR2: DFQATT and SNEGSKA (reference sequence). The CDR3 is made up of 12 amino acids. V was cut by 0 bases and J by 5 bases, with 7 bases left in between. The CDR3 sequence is CSARERSETQYF. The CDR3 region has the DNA TGCAGTGCTAGAGAGAGGAGCGAGACCCAGTACTTC.

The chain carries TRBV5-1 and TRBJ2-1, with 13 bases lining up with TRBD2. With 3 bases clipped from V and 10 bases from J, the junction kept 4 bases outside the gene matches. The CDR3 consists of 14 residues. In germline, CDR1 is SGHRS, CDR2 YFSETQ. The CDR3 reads CASSSGLAGAEQFF. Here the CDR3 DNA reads TGCGCCAGCAGCTCTGGACTAGCGGGGGCCGAGCAGTTCTTC.

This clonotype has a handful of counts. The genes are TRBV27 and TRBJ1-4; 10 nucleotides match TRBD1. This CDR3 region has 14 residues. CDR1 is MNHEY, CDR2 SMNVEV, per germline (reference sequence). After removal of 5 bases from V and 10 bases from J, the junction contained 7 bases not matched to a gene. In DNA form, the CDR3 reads TGTGCCAGCAGTCGCGGGACAGGGGAGGGAAAACTGTTTTTT. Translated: CASSRGTGEGKLFF.

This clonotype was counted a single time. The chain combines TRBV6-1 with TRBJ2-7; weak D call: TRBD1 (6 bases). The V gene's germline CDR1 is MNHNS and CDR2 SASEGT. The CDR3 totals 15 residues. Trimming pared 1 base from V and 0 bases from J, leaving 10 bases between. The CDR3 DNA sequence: TGTGCCAGCAGTGAAGGGACAGACCCCTCCTACGAGCAGTACTTC. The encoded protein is CASSEGTDPSYEQYF.

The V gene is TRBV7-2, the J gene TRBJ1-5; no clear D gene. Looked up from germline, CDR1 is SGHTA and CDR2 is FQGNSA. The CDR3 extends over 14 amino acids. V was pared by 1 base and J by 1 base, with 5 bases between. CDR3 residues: CASSLGISNQPQHF. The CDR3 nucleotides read TGTGCCAGCAGCTTAGGCATAAGCAATCAGCCCCAGCATTTT.

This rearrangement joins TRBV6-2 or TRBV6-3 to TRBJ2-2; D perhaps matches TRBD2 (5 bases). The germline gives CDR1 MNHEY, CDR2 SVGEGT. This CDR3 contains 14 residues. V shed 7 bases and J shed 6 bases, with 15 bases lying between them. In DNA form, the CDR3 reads TGTGCCAGCATACGGGGAGATGTGCCCGGGGAGCTGTTTTTT. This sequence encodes CASIRGDVPGELFF.

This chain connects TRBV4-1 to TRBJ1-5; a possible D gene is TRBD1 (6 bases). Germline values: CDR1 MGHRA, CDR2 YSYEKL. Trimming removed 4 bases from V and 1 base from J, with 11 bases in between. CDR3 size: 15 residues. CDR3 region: CASSLVGQSNQPQHF. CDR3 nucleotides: TGCGCCAGCAGCCTTGTAGGACAGAGCAATCAGCCCCAGCATTTT.

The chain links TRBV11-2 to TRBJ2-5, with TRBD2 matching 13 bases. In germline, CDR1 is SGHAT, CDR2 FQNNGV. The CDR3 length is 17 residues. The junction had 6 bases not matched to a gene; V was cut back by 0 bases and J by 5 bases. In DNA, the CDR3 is TGTGCCAGCAGCTTAGACCTGACTAGCGGGGGGACGGAGACCCAGTACTTC. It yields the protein CASSLDLTSGGTETQYF.

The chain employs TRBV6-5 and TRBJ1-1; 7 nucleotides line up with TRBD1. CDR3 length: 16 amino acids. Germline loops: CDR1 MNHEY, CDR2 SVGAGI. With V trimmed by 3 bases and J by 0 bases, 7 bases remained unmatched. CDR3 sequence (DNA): TGTGCCAGCAGTTATTGGACAGGAGCCATGAACACTGAAGCTTTCTTT. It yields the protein CASSYWTGAMNTEAFF.

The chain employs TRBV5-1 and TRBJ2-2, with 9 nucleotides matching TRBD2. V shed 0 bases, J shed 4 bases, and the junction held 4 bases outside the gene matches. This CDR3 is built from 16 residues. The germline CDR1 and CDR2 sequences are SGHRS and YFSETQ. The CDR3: CASSLGTTSGTGELFF. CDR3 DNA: TGCGCCAGCAGCTTGGGGACGACTAGCGGCACCGGGGAGCTGTTTTTT.

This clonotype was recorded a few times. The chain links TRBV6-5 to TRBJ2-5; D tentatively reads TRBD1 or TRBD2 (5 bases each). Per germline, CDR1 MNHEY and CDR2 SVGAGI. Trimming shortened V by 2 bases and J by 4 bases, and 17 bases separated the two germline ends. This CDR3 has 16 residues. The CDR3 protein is CASSYEGPAVGETQYF. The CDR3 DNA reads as TGTGCCAGCAGTTACGAGGGACCTGCCGTAGGAGAGACCCAGTACTTC.